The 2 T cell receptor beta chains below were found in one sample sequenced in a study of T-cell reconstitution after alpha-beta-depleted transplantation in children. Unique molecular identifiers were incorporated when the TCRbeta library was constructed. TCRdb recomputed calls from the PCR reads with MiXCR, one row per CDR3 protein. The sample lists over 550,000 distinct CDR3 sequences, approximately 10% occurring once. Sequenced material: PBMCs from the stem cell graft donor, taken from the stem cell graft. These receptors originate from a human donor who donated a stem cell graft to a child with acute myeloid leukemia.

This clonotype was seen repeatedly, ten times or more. The CDR3, as DNA: TGCAGTGCTAGATCACAGGGGGGGGAGACCCAGTACTTC. It specifies CSARSQGGETQYF. The rearrangement uses TRBV20-1 and TRBJ2-5; perhaps TRBD1 as D (8 bases). CDR1 and CDR2 from the germline V gene are DFQATT and SNEGSKA (reference sequence). The V gene lost 2 bases and the J gene lost 5 bases, with 12 bases spanning the gap. The CDR3 runs 13 residues.

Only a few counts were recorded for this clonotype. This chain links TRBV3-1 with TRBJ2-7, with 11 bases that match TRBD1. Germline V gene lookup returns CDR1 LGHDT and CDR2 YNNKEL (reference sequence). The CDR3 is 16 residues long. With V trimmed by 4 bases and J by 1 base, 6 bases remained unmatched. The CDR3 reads CASSRGTGGKSYEQYF. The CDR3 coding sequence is TGTGCCAGCAGCCGAGGGACAGGGGGAAAATCCTACGAGCAGTACTTC.